This record looks at one T cell receptor beta chain sequence and its context. Its antigen is not identified. At the DNA level, this CDR3 is encoded by other sequences in the same sample as well. Assay used: immunoSEQ multiplex PCR; TCRdb lists only in-frame clones, some missing. The sample contains hundreds of thousands of clones, roughly 90% of which appear only once. The data were obtained in a study of Ad26.COV2.S vaccination and SARS-CoV-2 variants. In the study overall: The Ad26.COV2.S arm of the COV1001 trial was where the donor was placed.

General study points: A substantial breadth of spike-specific CD8+ and CD4+ T cell responses after vaccination has been reported.

The treatment was: around 19 received Ad26.COV2.S at low or high dose, single or two shots; 5 received placebo; per-sample allocation not given. Samples were taken on day 63 after the first vaccine or placebo injection. Adults aged 18-55 years in Boston included the donor. An Ad26 vector expressing Wuhan-strain SARS-CoV-2 spike constituted the vaccine. V was cut by 1 base and J by 0 bases, with 10 bases left in between. The CDR3 is made up of 15 amino acids. Germline CDR1 and CDR2: LGHDT and YNNKEL (reference sequence). The sequence was obtained from a person between 18 and 65 years old who received the Ad26.COV2.S COVID-19 vaccine or a placebo. The chain combines TRBV3-1 (or the pseudogene TRBV3-2) with TRBJ2-7; D could derive from TRBD1 or TRBD2 (6 bases each). The sequencing here drew on peripheral blood, taken in a trial of Ad26.COV2.S vaccine versus placebo. CDR3: CASSQVGGGSYEQYF. The CDR3 DNA sequence: TGTGCCAGCAGCCAAGTCGGAGGGGGCTCCTACGAGCAGTACTTC.